Within the sample, the clone carrying this T cell receptor (beta chain) is large. This entry comes from a study of T-cell memory formation after mild COVID-19. Study context: In these data, TCR clusters were largely donor specific.

TCRdb fed the 5' RACE reads into MiXCR, producing one record per CDR3 protein. The sample carries 680 or so distinct CDR3 sequences, 30% to 35% recorded once. CDR1 and CDR2 from the germline V gene are GTSNPN and SVGIG (reference sequence). V was cut by 2 bases and J by 4 bases, with 17 bases left in between. The CDR3 totals 15 residues. This TCR was sampled from an adult who had mild COVID-19 (a few samples of this study predate the infection). Cell type and time point are not known. Material for sequencing was PBMCs or a T cell subset sorted from them (not recorded which). The chain is built from TRBV30 and TRBJ1-2; no clear D gene. The CDR3 reads CAWSPVRRALYGYTF. The CDR3 nucleotides read TGTGCCTGGAGTCCAGTCCGTCGGGCCCTCTATGGCTACACCTTC.